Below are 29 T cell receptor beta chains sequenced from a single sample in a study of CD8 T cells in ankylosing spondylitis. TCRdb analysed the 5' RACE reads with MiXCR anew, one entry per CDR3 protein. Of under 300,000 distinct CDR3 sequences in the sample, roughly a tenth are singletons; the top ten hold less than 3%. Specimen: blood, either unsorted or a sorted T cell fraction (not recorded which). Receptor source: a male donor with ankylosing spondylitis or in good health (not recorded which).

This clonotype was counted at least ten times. CDR3 residues: CASSDGVNTEAFF. The CDR3 coding sequence is TGTGCCAGCAGTGACGGCGTGAACACTGAAGCTTTCTTT. V gene TRBV2 combines with J gene TRBJ1-1, with D unclear. The V gene lost 3 bases and the J gene lost 0 bases, with 5 bases spanning the gap. There are 13 residues in the CDR3. Germline loops: CDR1 SNHLY, CDR2 FYNNEI.

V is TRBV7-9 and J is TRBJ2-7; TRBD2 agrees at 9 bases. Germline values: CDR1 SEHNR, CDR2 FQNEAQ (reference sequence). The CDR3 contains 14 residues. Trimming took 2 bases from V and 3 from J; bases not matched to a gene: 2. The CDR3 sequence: CASSLSGRNYEQYF. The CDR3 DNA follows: TGTGCCAGCAGCTTAAGCGGGAGGAACTACGAGCAGTACTTC.

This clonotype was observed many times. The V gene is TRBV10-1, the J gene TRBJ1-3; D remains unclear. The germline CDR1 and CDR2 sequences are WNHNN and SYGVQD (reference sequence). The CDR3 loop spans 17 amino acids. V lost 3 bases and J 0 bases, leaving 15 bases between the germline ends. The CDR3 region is CASSESRVPSSGNTIYF. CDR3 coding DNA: TGCGCCAGCAGTGAATCCCGAGTCCCCAGCTCTGGAAACACCATATATTTT.

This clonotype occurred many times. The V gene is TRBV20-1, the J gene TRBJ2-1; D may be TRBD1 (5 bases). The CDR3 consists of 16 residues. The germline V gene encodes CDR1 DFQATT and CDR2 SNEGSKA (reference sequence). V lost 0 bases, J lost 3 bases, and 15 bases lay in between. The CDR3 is CSARDSGKPFYNEQFF. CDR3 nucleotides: TGCAGTGCTAGAGATTCAGGGAAACCCTTCTACAATGAGCAGTTCTTC.

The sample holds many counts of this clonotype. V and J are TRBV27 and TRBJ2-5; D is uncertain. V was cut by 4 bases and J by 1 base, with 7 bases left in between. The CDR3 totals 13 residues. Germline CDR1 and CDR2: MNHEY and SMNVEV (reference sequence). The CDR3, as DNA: TGTGCCAGCAGTTCGGAGTTCCAAGAGACCCAGTACTTC. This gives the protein CASSSEFQETQYF.

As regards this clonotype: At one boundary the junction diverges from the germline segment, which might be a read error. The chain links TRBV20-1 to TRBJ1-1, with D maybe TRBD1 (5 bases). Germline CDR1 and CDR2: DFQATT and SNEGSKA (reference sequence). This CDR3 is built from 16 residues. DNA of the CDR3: TGCTGTGCTAGGAAATCCGACAGCTGGTCGGGCACTGAAGCTTTCTTT. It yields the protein CCARKSDSWSGTEAFF.

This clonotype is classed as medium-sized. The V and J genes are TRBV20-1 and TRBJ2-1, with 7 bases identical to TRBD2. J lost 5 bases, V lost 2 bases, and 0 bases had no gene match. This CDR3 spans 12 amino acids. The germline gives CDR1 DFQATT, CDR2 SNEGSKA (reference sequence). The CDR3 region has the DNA TGCAGTGCTAGACTAGCGGACAATGAGCAGTTCTTC. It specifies CSARLADNEQFF.

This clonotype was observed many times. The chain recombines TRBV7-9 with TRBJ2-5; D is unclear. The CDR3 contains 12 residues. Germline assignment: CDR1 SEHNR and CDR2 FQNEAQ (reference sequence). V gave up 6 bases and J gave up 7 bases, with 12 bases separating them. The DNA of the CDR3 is TGTGCCAGCAGTTCAAAGGGTGGGACCCAGTACTTC. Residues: CASSSKGGTQYF.

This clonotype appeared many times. The CDR3 bases are TGTGCCATCAGTGAGTCGGAAAGGACCATACGTGCAGATACGCAGTATTTT. This sequence encodes CAISESERTIRADTQYF. This rearrangement joins TRBV10-3 to TRBJ2-3; D is unresolved. Per the germline V gene, CDR1 is ENHRY and CDR2 is SYGVKD. The CDR3 has 17 amino acids. Trimming stripped 0 bases from V and 4 bases from J, with 17 bases between.

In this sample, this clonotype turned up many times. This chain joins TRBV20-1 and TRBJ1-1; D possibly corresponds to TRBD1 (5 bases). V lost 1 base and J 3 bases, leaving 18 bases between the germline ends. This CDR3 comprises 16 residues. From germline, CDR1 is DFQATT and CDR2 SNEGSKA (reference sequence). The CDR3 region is CSARAPPFRGDTEAFF. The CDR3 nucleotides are TGCAGTGCTAGAGCCCCCCCCTTCCGGGGCGACACTGAAGCTTTCTTT.

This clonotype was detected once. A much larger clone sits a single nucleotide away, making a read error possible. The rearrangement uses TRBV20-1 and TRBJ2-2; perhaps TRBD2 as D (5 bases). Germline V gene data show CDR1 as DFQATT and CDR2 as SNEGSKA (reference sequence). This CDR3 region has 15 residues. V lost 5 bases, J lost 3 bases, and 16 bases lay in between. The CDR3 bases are TGCAGTGCTTCTCAGTCCGGGGTTGACACCGGGGAGCTGTTTTTT. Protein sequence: CSASQSGVDTGELFF.

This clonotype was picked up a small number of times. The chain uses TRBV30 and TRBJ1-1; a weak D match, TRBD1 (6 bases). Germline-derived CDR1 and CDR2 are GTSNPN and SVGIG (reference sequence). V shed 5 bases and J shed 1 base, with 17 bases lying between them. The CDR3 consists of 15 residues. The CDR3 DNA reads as TGTGCCTGGCGCGGGGGGGGGACACCGAACACTGAAGCTTTCTTT. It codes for CAWRGGGTPNTEAFF. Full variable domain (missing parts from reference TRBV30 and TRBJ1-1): SQTIHQWPATLVQPVGSPLSLECTVEGTSNPNLYWYRQAAGRGLQLLFYSVGIGQISSEVPQNLSASRPQDRQFILSSKKLLLSDSGFYLCAWRGGGTPNTEAFFGQGTRLTVV.

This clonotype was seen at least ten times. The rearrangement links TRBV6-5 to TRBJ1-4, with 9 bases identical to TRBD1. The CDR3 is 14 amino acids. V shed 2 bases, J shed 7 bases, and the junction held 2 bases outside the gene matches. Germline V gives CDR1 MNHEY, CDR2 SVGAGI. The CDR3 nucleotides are TGTGCCAGCAGTTACAGGGACAGGGCTGAAAAACTGTTTTTT. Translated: CASSYRDRAEKLFF.

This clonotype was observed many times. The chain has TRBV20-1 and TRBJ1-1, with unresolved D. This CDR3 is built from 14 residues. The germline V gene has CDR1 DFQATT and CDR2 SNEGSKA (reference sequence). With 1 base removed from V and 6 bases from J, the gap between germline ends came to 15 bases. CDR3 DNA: TGCAGTGCTAGAGCCGCTTTGGTAGGTTCTGAAGCTTTCTTT. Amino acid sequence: CSARAALVGSEAFF.

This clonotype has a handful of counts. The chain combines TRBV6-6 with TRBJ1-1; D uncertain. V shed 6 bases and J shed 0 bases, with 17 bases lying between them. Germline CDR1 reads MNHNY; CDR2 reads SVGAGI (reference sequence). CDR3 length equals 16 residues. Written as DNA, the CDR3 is TGTGCCAGCAGCCCCACCCGCCCGGGAATGAACACTGAAGCTTTCTTT. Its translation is CASSPTRPGMNTEAFF.

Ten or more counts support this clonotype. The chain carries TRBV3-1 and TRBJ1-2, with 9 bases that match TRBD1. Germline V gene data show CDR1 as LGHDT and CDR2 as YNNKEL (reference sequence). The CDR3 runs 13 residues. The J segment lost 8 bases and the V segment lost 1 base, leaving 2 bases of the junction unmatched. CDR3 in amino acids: CASSQGTGEGYTF. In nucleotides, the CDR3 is TGTGCCAGCAGCCAAGGGACAGGGGAAGGCTACACCTTC.

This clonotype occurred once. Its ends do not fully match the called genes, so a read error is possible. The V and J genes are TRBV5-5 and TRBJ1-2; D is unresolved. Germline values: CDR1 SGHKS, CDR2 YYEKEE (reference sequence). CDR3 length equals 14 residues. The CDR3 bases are TGTGTCAGCAGCTTGGACGTTTCAAGTGGGGGCTACACCTTC. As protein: CVSSLDVSSGGYTF.

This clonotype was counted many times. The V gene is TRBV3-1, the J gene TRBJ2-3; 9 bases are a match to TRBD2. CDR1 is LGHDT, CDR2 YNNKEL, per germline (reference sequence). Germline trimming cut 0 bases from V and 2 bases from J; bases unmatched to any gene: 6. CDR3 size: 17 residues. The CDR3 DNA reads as TGTGCCAGCAGCCAAGAAATCAGCGGGAGGCCCACAGATACGCAGTATTTT. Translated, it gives CASSQEISGRPTDTQYF.

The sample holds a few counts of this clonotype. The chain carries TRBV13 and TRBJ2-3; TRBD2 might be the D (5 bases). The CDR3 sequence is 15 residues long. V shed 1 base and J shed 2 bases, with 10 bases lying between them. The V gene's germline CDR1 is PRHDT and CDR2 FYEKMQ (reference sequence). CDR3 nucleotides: TGTGCCAGCAGCTTAGCGGGGTTTGACACAGATACGCAGTATTTT. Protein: CASSLAGFDTDTQYF. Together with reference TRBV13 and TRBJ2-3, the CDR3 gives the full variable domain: AAGVIQSPRHLIKEKRETATLKCYPIPRHDTVYWYQQGPGQDPQFLISFYEKMQSDKGSIPDRFSAQQFSDYHSELNMSSLELGDSALYFCASSLAGFDTDTQYFGPGTRLTVL.

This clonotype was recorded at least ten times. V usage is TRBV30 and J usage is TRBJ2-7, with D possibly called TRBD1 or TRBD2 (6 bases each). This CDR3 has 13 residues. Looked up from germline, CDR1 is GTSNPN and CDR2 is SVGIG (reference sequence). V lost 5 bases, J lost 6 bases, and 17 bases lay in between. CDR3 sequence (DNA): TGTGCCTGGGGGGGGCAGCCTTTAGCCGAGCAGTACTTC. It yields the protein CAWGGQPLAEQYF.

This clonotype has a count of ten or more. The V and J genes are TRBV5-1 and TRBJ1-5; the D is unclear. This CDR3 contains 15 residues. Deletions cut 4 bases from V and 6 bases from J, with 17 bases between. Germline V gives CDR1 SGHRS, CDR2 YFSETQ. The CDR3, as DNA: TGCGCCAGCAGCCTTGACGGCTCTTTCGGTCAGCCCCAGCATTTT. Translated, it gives CASSLDGSFGQPQHF.

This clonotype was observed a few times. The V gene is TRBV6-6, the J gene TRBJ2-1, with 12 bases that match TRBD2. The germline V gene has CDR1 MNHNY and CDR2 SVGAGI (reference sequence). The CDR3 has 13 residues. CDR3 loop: CASSSGRVNEQFF. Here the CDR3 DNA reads TGTGCTTCCTCTAGCGGGAGGGTCAATGAGCAGTTCTTC.

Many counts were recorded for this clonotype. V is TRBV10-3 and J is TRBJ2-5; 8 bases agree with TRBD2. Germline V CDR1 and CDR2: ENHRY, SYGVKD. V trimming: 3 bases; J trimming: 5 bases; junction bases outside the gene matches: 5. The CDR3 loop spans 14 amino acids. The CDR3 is CAISDTSGTETQYF. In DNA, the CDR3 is TGTGCCATCAGTGATACTAGCGGAACGGAGACCCAGTACTTC.

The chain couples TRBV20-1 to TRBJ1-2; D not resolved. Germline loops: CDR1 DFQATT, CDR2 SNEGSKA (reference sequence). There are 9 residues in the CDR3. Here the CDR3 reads CTPRRGYTF. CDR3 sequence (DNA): TGCACCCCACGCCGAGGCTACACCTTC.

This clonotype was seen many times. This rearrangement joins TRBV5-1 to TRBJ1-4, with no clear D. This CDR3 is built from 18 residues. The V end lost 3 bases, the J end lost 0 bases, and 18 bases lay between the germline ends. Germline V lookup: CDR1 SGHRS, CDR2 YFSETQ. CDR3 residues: CASSSTGVLPATNEKLFF. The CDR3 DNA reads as TGCGCCAGCAGCTCAACGGGCGTCCTCCCTGCAACTAATGAAAAACTGTTTTTT.

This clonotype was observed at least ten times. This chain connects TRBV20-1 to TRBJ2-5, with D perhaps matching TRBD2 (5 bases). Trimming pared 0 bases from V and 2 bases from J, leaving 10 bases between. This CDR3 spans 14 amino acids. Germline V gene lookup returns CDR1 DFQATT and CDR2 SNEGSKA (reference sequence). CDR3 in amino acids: CSARELDWQETQYF. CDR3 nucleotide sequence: TGCAGTGCTAGAGAGCTGGACTGGCAAGAGACCCAGTACTTC.

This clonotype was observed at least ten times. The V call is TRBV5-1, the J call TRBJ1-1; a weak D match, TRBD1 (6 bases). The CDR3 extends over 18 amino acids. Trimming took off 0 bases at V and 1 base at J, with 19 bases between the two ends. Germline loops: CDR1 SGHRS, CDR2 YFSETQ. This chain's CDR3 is CASSLGNQGHPANTEAFF. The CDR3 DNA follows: TGCGCCAGCAGCTTGGGGAACCAGGGACACCCAGCGAACACTGAAGCTTTCTTT.

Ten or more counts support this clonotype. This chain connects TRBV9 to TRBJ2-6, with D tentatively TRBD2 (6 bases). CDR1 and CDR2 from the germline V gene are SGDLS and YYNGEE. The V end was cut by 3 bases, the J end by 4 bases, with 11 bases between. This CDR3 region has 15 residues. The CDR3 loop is CASSAGGSGANVLTF. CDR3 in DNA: TGTGCCAGCAGCGCCGGGGGTTCGGGGGCCAACGTCCTGACTTTC.

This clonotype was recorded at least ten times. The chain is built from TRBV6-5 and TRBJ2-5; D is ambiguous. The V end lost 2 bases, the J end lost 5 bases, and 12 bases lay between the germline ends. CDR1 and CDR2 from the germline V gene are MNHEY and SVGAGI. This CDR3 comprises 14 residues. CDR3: CASSYDEMRETQYF. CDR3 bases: TGTGCCAGCAGTTACGACGAAATGCGGGAGACCCAGTACTTC.